The clone carrying this T cell receptor (beta chain) was picked up a small number of times. Its antigen is not known. The CDR3 has 14 amino acids. Germline values: CDR1 SGHRS, CDR2 YFSETQ. Trimming stripped 3 bases from V and 3 bases from J, with 10 bases between. No glioblastoma patient carried an isocitrate dehydrogenase mutation. These data belong to a study of glioma-infiltrating T cells after dendritic cell vaccination. Study-wide context: Glioblastoma patients came from Phase I and II dendritic cell vaccination trials. Whole-study results and caveats: Longer survival after dendritic cell vaccination followed higher pretreatment TIL content. Few patients contributed both blood and tumor specimens.

The assay was immunoSEQ multiplex PCR, and TCRdb's table has in-frame clones only and misses some. The sample lists roughly 100,000 clones, roughly 79% occurring once. This sequence joins TRBV5-1 and TRBJ1-3; D is unresolved. The receptor was isolated from a human donor with glioblastoma. Sequencing used blood, obtained before dendritic cell vaccination. The CDR3 region has the DNA TGCGCCAGCAGCTACGACACCGATGGAAACACCATATATTTT. It specifies CASSYDTDGNTIYF.